This TCR beta chain was captured by sequencing in a study of Graves' ophthalmopathy and Graves' hyperthyroidism. Between the trimmed V and J ends, which lost 5 bases and 11 bases, there was a span of 18 bases. Germline CDR1 and CDR2: SGHAT and FQNNGV. This CDR3 has 13 amino acids. Physicians reached a diagnosis by relying on clinical symptoms, serum thyroxine, TRAb, thyroid ultrasound and orbital computed tomography. Researchers took RNA transcripts and amplified TCR beta CDR3 regions from them. Scientists carried out first-round RT-PCR using HTBI primers and then a second-round multiplex PCR. TCRdb re-derived calls from the multiplex PCR reads in MiXCR, one entry per CDR3 protein. The sample yields about 210,000 distinct CDR3 sequences, roughly 29% seen once. This clonotype was detected ten times or more.

The receptor was derived from a man aged 50-59 years with Graves' ophthalmopathy. The sample was peripheral blood. The chain has TRBV11-2 and TRBJ2-5; D gene ambiguous. In nucleotides, the CDR3 is TGTGCCAGCAGCCCACTATTGGACGGTCTACAGTACTTC. Encoded protein: CASSPLLDGLQYF. The whole variable domain, remainder taken from reference TRBV11-2 and TRBJ2-5, is EAGVAQSPRYKIIEKRQSVAFWCNPISGHATLYWYQQILGQGPKLLIQFQNNGVVDDSQLPKDRFSAERLKGVDSTLKIQPAKLEDSAVYLCASSPLLDGLQYFGPGTRLLVL.